The 18 T cell receptor beta chains below all came from one sample that was sequenced in a study of blood T cell repertoires in COVID-19. Produced via immunoSEQ multiplex PCR; TCRdb's table is partial and in-frame only. This table has about 90,000 clones, about 90% appearing once. The specimen was peripheral blood. The receptors were sampled from a male donor with acute or convalescent COVID-19.

This clone has just a few counts. This chain joins TRBV23-1 and TRBJ1-5, with D tentatively TRBD1 (6 bases). TRBV23-1 is an ORF; its function is uncertain. The CDR3 runs to 18 residues. The V end was cut by 3 bases, the J end by 0 bases, with 18 bases between. The CDR3 here is CASSQLGFGQYSNQPQHF. Written as DNA, the CDR3 is TGCGCCAGCAGTCAGTTGGGGTTCGGACAGTATAGCAATCAGCCCCAGCATTTT.

The V gene is TRBV5-1, the J gene TRBJ2-5; a possible D gene is TRBD1 (6 bases). V lost 0 bases and J 3 bases, leaving 15 bases between the germline ends. The CDR3 is 16 amino acids. Germline CDR1 SGHRS, CDR2 YFSETQ. The CDR3 loop is CASSLGARGNEETQYF. In DNA, the CDR3 is TGCGCCAGCAGCTTGGGGGCAAGGGGGAATGAAGAGACCCAGTACTTC.

The V call is TRBV5-1, the J call TRBJ2-3; TRBD2 matches 13 bases. The CDR3 totals 17 residues. J was trimmed by 2 bases and V by 1 base; bases with no gene match: 4. In germline, CDR1 is SGHRS, CDR2 YFSETQ. CDR3 sequence: CASSLPLAGGITDTQYF. The CDR3 nucleotides are TGCGCCAGCAGCTTGCCACTAGCGGGGGGGATCACAGATACGCAGTATTTT.

This clone showed up just a few times. The chain employs TRBV5-4 and TRBJ1-6; 8 positions match TRBD1. Germline V gene data show CDR1 as SGHNT and CDR2 as YYREEE (reference sequence). The CDR3 spans 14 residues. The junction had 5 bases not matched to a gene; V was cut back by 7 bases and J by 5 bases. The CDR3 DNA sequence: TGTGCCAGCGGAGGACAGGGTGATAATTCACCCCTCCACTTT. Its protein is CASGGQGDNSPLHF.

Here the CDR3 reads CASSLHRDTEAFF. CDR3 in DNA: TGTGCCAGCAGTCTGCACAGGGACACTGAAGCTTTCTTT. J is TRBJ1-1 and V is TRBV6-4; perhaps TRBD1 as D (6 bases). There are 13 residues in the CDR3. Trimming removed 5 bases from V and 3 bases from J, with 10 bases in between. Per the germline V gene, CDR1 is MRHNA and CDR2 is SNTAGT.

CDR3 loop: CASPTSGGKLSSYNEQFF. In nucleotides, the CDR3 is TGTGCAAGTCCGACTAGCGGGGGGAAACTATCATCCTACAATGAGCAGTTCTTC. This chain joins TRBV12-2 and TRBJ2-1; the table's D call TRBD2 went unverified against the DNA. TRBV12-2 is noted as a pseudogene. The CDR3 has 18 residues.

The V and J genes are TRBV5-1 and TRBJ1-4; TRBD1 matches 7 bases. This CDR3 has 14 residues. CDR1 is SGHRS and CDR2 is YFSETQ in the germline V gene. The V gene end was trimmed by 4 bases and the J gene end by 8 bases; junction bases not matched to a gene: 8. The CDR3 loop is CASSHRDSDEKLFF. The CDR3 DNA reads as TGCGCCAGCAGCCACCGGGACAGCGACGAAAAACTGTTTTTT.

The rearrangement links TRBV14 to TRBJ2-1, with D unclear. The germline V and J ends were trimmed by 0 bases and 2 bases, with 11 bases remaining between them. Germline CDR1 is SGHDN and CDR2 is FVKESK. The CDR3 is 16 residues long. CDR3 coding DNA: TGTGCCAGCAGCCAAGAATTCGGGTTTCCCTACAATGAGCAGTTCTTC. It yields the protein CASSQEFGFPYNEQFF.

This clone was counted between two and nine times. The chain employs TRBV6-1 and TRBJ1-1; possibly TRBD1 for D (5 bases). The CDR3 has 15 amino acids. Germline V CDR1 and CDR2: MNHNS, SASEGT. V was shortened by 0 bases and J by 4 bases, with 12 bases between the two germline ends. This CDR3 reads CASSEALGGSTEAFF. CDR3 nucleotides: TGTGCCAGCAGTGAAGCGCTGGGGGGGAGCACTGAAGCTTTCTTT.

V usage is TRBV28 and J usage is TRBJ1-5; D perhaps matches TRBD1 (5 bases). This CDR3 is 14 amino acids long. The germline V gene encodes CDR1 MDHEN and CDR2 SYDVKM. Trimming removed 6 bases from V and 4 bases from J, with 13 bases in between. CDR3 in DNA: TGTGCCAGCAGAGTCGACAGCTGGAATCAGCCCCAGCATTTT. Its protein product is CASRVDSWNQPQHF.

This rearrangement joins TRBV7-9 to TRBJ1-1, with D perhaps matching TRBD1 (6 bases). The CDR3 spans 15 residues. With 1 base removed from V and 7 bases from J, the gap between germline ends came to 16 bases. The germline gives CDR1 SEHNR, CDR2 FQNEAQ (reference sequence). This chain's CDR3 is CASSLGAGDLDEAFF. The CDR3 coding sequence is TGTGCCAGCAGCTTAGGGGCAGGGGATCTGGATGAAGCTTTCTTT.

The chain uses TRBV3-1 (or the pseudogene TRBV3-2) and TRBJ2-1, with D tentatively TRBD1 (5 bases). The germline V and J ends were trimmed by 1 base and 6 bases, with 13 bases remaining between them. Germline V gene sequence: CDR1 LGHDT, CDR2 YNNKEL (reference sequence). This CDR3 comprises 15 residues. CDR3 sequence: CASSQVGLQGNEQFF. For the CDR3, the DNA is TGTGCCAGCAGCCAAGTCGGTCTCCAGGGCAATGAGCAGTTCTTC.

The V and J genes are TRBV6-7 and TRBJ2-3; 14 bases match TRBD2. TRBV6-7 is recorded as an ORF, its role being uncertain. Trimming removed 0 bases from V and 4 bases from J; junction bases left unmatched: 12. The CDR3 extends over 20 amino acids. In DNA form, the CDR3 reads TGTGCCAGCAGTTACTCGGGACTAGCGGGGGTTTCGCGAGGTTCAGATACGCAGTATTTT. It yields the protein CASSYSGLAGVSRGSDTQYF.

The J gene is TRBJ2-3, the V gene TRBV7-2; D not certain. The CDR3 sequence is 14 residues long. CDR1 SGHTA and CDR2 FQGNSA come from the germline V gene. V was shortened by 5 bases and J by 6 bases, with 15 bases between the two germline ends. The CDR3 nucleotides are TGTGCCAGCAGCCAAGACACAAGCTCGGATACGCAGTATTTT. Amino acids: CASSQDTSSDTQYF.

The chain joins TRBV23-1 to TRBJ2-1; 9 positions match TRBD1. TRBV23-1 is marked as an open reading frame, function uncertain. The CDR3 totals 14 residues. J lost 7 bases, V lost 1 base, and 2 bases had no gene match. CDR3 bases: TGCGCCAGCAGTCAATGCGGACAGGGGAATGAGCAGTTCTTC. Amino acids: CASSQCGQGNEQFF.

The chain carries TRBV6-1 and TRBJ1-5, with D uncertain. The CDR3 runs to 14 residues. The germline V gene encodes CDR1 MNHNS and CDR2 SASEGT. V was shortened by 4 bases and J by 2 bases, with 9 bases between the two germline ends. The CDR3 nucleotides are TGTGCCAGCAGTGCAGCCTTTGGCAATCAGCCCCAGCATTTT. Translated: CASSAAFGNQPQHF.

The chain carries TRBV6-5 and TRBJ1-6; D call uncertain. Germline CDR1 is MNHEY and CDR2 is SVGAGI. The V and J ends lost 11 bases and 10 bases respectively, with 15 bases between them. The CDR3 sequence is 12 residues long. CDR3 bases: TGTGCCTTCCGGCCGGTGGGCTCACCCCTCCACTTT. It specifies CAFRPVGSPLHF.

The chain is built from TRBV28 and TRBJ1-1; possibly TRBD1 for D (6 bases). Germline lookup yields CDR1 MDHEN and CDR2 SYDVKM. This CDR3 has 14 amino acids. Trimming cost V 5 bases and J 4 bases, with 14 bases left between them. The CDR3 nucleotides read TGTGCCAGCAGTCGGCCCTCAGGGGCCACTGAAGCTTTCTTT. Protein product: CASSRPSGATEAFF.